The T cell receptor beta chain described here comes from a study of blood T cells in healthy people across ages. Study results and limitations: Long-lived donors carried more naive CD4+ cells and greater diversity than aged donors.

Through a sample-barcoded 5' primer and a J-beta primer mix, a second PCR was run for roughly 6 to 11 cycles. TCRdb processed the 5' RACE reads anew with MiXCR; each CDR3 protein has one entry. This sample yields more than 800,000 distinct CDR3 sequences, of which 29% are seen a single time; roughly 17% belongs to the top ten. This clonotype was found many times. Its matching antigen is unknown. Its ends do not fully match the called genes, so a read error is possible. The CDR3 totals 15 residues. Germline CDR1 is SGHRS and CDR2 is YFSETQ. The origin of this receptor is a woman older than 75 in good health. The sequencing sample was made of blood. This chain uses TRBV5-1 with TRBJ2-1; tentative D call: TRBD2 (5 bases). The CDR3 region has the DNA TGCGCCAGCAGCTTGGCCCCGGACTCCCACAATGAGCAGTTCTTC. Its translation is CASSLAPDSHNEQFF.